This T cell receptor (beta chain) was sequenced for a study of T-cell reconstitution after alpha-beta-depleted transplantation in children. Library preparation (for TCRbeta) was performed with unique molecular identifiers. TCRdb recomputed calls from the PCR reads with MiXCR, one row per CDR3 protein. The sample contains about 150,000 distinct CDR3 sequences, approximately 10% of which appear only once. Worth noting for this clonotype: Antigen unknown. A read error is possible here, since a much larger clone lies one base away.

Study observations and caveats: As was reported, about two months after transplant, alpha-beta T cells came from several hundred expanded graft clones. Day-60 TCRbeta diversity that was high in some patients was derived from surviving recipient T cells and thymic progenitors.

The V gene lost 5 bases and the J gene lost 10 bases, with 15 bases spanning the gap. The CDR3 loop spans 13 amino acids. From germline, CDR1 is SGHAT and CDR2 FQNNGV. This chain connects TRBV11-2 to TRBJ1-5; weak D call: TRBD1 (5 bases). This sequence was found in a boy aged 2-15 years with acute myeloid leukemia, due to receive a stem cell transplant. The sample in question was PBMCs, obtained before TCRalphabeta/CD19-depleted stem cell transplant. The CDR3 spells CASSPTTGHPQHF. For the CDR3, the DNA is TGTGCCAGCAGCCCGACGACGGGGCACCCCCAGCATTTT. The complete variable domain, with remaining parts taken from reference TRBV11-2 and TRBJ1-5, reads EAGVAQSPRYKIIEKRQSVAFWCNPISGHATLYWYQQILGQGPKLLIQFQNNGVVDDSQLPKDRFSAERLKGVDSTLKIQPAKLEDSAVYLCASSPTTGHPQHFGDGTRLSIL.